Following are 15 T cell receptor beta chains from one sample sequenced in a study of blood T cells in healthy people across ages. A J-beta primer mix and a sample-barcoded 5' primer were used in a second PCR of roughly 6 to 11 cycles. TCRdb independently ran MiXCR on the 5' RACE reads; one entry per CDR3 protein. The table has about 580,000 distinct CDR3 sequences, roughly 43% seen once. The source material was blood. These receptors all stem from a man aged 80 or over in good health.

This chain connects TRBV7-2 to TRBJ1-1; no clear D gene. V was pared by 5 bases and J by 5 bases, with 12 bases between. Germline V gene sequence: CDR1 SGHTA, CDR2 FQGNSA. This CDR3 has 13 amino acids. The CDR3 DNA reads TGTGCCAGCAGCCCGACCAGCAGTACTGAAGCTTTCTTT. It specifies CASSPTSSTEAFF. The whole variable domain, filled in from reference TRBV7-2 and TRBJ1-1, reads GAGVSQSPSNKVTEKGKDVELRCDPISGHTALYWYRQSLGQGLEFLIYFQGNSAPDKSGLPSDRFSAERTGGSVSTLTIQRTQQEDSAVYLCASSPTSSTEAFFGQGTRLTVV.

This clonotype appeared a few times. The chain recombines TRBV7-2 with TRBJ1-5; 8 bases agree with TRBD1. CDR1 and CDR2 (germline): SGHTA, FQGNSA. The CDR3 is made up of 16 amino acids. J was trimmed by 5 bases and V by 6 bases; bases with no gene match: 12. CDR3: CASRDWGQGAYQPQHF. The CDR3 DNA reads TGTGCCAGCAGGGACTGGGGCCAGGGGGCTTATCAGCCCCAGCATTTT.

V gene TRBV10-3 combines with J gene TRBJ2-3, with D unclear. The CDR3 is 13 residues long. The germline CDR1 and CDR2 sequences are ENHRY and SYGVKD. The germline V and J ends were trimmed by 4 bases and 6 bases, with 11 bases remaining between them. The CDR3: CAISGGSRDTQYF. In nucleotides, the CDR3 is TGTGCCATCAGTGGGGGTAGTCGTGATACGCAGTATTTT.

The chain links TRBV2 to TRBJ2-2, with D possibly being TRBD1 (5 bases). The CDR3 covers 14 residues. Germline V gene lookup returns CDR1 SNHLY and CDR2 FYNNEI. V lost 5 bases and J lost 6, with 13 bases in between. CDR3: CASSIQESAGELFF. DNA for the CDR3: TGTGCCAGCAGTATACAGGAGTCTGCCGGGGAGCTGTTTTTT.

This chain uses TRBV28 with TRBJ2-1; D not certain. V was clipped by 7 bases and J by 3 bases, with 10 bases between them. There are 13 residues in the CDR3. Per germline, CDR1 MDHEN and CDR2 SYDVKM. DNA for the CDR3: TGTGCCAGCAAGGAATGGGACTACAATGAGCAGTTCTTC. It encodes CASKEWDYNEQFF. Using reference TRBV28 and TRBJ2-1 for the parts outside the CDR3, the full variable domain is DVKVTQSSRYLVKRTGEKVFLECVQDMDHENMFWYRQDPGLGLRLIYFSYDVKMKEKGDIPEGYSVSREKKERFSLILESASTNQTSMYLCASKEWDYNEQFFGPGTRLTVL.

The chain is built from TRBV7-9 and TRBJ2-5; weak D call: TRBD1 (5 bases). V lost 3 bases, J lost 5 bases, and 7 bases lay in between. Per the germline V gene, CDR1 is SEHNR and CDR2 is FQNEAQ (reference sequence). The CDR3 covers 12 residues. The CDR3, as DNA: TGTGCCAGCAGCTTCAGGGTTGAGACCCAGTACTTC. Translating it yields CASSFRVETQYF.

This clonotype was observed once. V gene TRBV20-1 combines with J gene TRBJ1-2; D unclear. Trimming took 3 bases from V and 2 from J, leaving 7 bases between them. CDR1 and CDR2 (germline): DFQATT, SNEGSKA (reference sequence). This CDR3 is built from 12 residues. Here the CDR3 DNA reads TGCAGTGCTAGGGGGAAAAACTATGGCTACACCTTC. It yields the protein CSARGKNYGYTF.

The gene calls are TRBV20-1 and TRBJ2-5, with 9 positions matching TRBD2. The germline V gene has CDR1 DFQATT and CDR2 SNEGSKA (reference sequence). Trimming cost V 5 bases and J 11 bases; bases outside gene matches: 21. The CDR3 covers 16 residues. The DNA of the CDR3 is TGCAGTGCTCGCCCTCCTTTAGCGGGAGCGCGCAGGGAGCAGTACTTC. Translating gives CSARPPLAGARREQYF.

With regard to this clonotype: One junction end disagrees with the germline gene, perhaps due to a read error. This rearrangement joins TRBV5-1 to TRBJ2-3; no definite D call. Germline CDR1 is SGHRS and CDR2 is YFSETQ. The CDR3 loop spans 15 amino acids. For the CDR3, the DNA is TGCGCCAGCAGCAAACGCGCGGCCCGCACAGATACGCGGTATTTT. It is translated as CASSKRAARTDTRYF.

The chain is built from TRBV4-1 and TRBJ2-7; TRBD2 might be the D (5 bases). The DNA end is a closer match to TRBJ2-4, so the J assignment may be wrong. The CDR3 is made up of 21 amino acids. CDR1 MGHRA and CDR2 YSYEKL come from the germline V gene. CDR3 bases: TGCGCCAGCAGCCAAGGAAGTGTTCCGGGGAGAAGGCAAGGGGCCAAAAACATTCAGTACTTC. Its protein is CASSQGSVPGRRQGAKNIQYF.

The chain employs TRBV10-3 and TRBJ1-1, with D tentatively TRBD1 (6 bases). V was shortened by 6 bases and J by 3 bases, with 11 bases between the two germline ends. CDR3 length equals 13 residues. Germline V lookup: CDR1 ENHRY, CDR2 SYGVKD. For the CDR3, the DNA is TGTGCCATCAGCGCGGCAGGGGACACTGAAGCTTTCTTT. It specifies CAISAAGDTEAFF.

The V gene is TRBV5-1, the J gene TRBJ1-2; 8 bases match TRBD1. In germline, CDR1 is SGHRS, CDR2 YFSETQ. Trimming at V came to 4 bases and at J to 0 bases, leaving 11 bases not matched to a gene. The CDR3 is made up of 17 amino acids. This chain's CDR3 is CASSSGQGVISNYGYTF. DNA for the CDR3: TGCGCCAGCAGCAGCGGACAGGGCGTCATTTCTAACTATGGCTACACCTTC.

This clonotype showed up many times. The J gene is TRBJ2-1, the V gene TRBV6-5; D might be TRBD1 or TRBD2, each matching 5 bases. CDR1 and CDR2 (germline): MNHEY, SVGAGI. With 7 bases removed from V and 8 bases from J, the gap between germline ends came to 9 bases. The CDR3 runs to 11 residues. CDR3 nucleotides: TGTGCCAGCACTCGGGACCATGAGCAGTTCTTC. Protein product: CASTRDHEQFF.

The CDR3 loop is CASSPTAEWRVTQYF. The CDR3 nucleotides read TGTGCCAGCAGCCCCACCGCGGAGTGGCGTGTTACGCAGTATTTT. The chain uses TRBV9 and TRBJ2-3; D is unresolved. Per the germline V gene, CDR1 is SGDLS and CDR2 is YYNGEE. V was shortened by 4 bases and J by 8 bases, with 20 bases between the two germline ends. The CDR3 is made up of 15 amino acids.

This chain's CDR3 is CASRTPGNAYPLHF. CDR3 coding DNA: TGTGCCAGCAGGACGCCAGGGAACGCCTATCCCCTCCACTTT. The chain couples TRBV28 to TRBJ1-6; a weak D match, TRBD1 (5 bases). The CDR3 totals 14 residues. The V gene's germline CDR1 is MDHEN and CDR2 SYDVKM. Trimming pared 6 bases from V and 13 bases from J, leaving 19 bases between.